This section outlines one T cell receptor (beta chain) sequence together with its context. No antigen is known for it. Negative isolation was used for CD8+ and CD4+ T cells, and FACS enrichment was applied to TEMRA cells. This specimen belongs to a study of CD8 T cells in Susac syndrome. Findings and caveats of the study: Clonal expansion involving Susac CD8+ cells peaked in TEMRA cells and active patients. About 16 Susac-specific public clones were found in total CD8+ repertoires and roughly 5 in CD8+ TEMRA repertoires.

A quantity of roughly 0.5 to 1 ug RNA underwent reverse transcription using random hexamers. An immunoSEQ multiplex PCR generated amplified TCR beta CDR3 products spanning 54 Vbeta and 13 Jbeta. In TCRdb, the immunoSEQ multiplex PCR reads were re-called with MiXCR into one record per CDR3 protein. The table records 84,000 or so distinct CDR3 sequences, roughly 96% of them present only once. Material for sequencing was CD8+ T cells from PBMCs. This receptor was identified in a human donor with Susac syndrome.

In nucleotides, the CDR3 is TGCAGTGCTAGGGAACGAGGCGTCTATGGCTACACCTTC. It translates to CSARERGVYGYTF. This chain uses TRBV20-1 with TRBJ1-2; D gene unclear. V was cut by 3 bases and J by 4 bases, with 12 bases left in between. Germline V gives CDR1 DFQATT, CDR2 SNEGSKA (reference sequence). The CDR3 contains 13 residues.